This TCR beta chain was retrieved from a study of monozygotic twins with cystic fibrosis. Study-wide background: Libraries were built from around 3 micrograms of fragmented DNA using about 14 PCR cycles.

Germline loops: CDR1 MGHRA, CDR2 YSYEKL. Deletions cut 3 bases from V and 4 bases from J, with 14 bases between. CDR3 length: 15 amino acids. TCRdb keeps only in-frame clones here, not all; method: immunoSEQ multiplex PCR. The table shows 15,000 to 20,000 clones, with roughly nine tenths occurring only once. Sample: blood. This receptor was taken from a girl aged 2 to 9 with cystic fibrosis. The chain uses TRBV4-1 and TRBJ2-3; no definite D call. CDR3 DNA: TGCGCCAGCAGCCAGGGCCTGGGGTCGGCAGATACGCAGTATTTT. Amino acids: CASSQGLGSADTQYF.